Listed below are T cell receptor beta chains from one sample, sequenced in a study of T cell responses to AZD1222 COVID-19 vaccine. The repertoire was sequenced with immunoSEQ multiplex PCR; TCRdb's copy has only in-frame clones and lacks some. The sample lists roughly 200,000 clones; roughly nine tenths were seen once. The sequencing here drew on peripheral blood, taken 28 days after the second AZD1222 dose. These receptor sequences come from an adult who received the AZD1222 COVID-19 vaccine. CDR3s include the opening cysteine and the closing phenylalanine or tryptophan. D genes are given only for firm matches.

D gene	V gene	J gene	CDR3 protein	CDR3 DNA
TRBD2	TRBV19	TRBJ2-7	CASSLTSGASYEQYF	TGTGCCAGTAGTCTCACTAGCGGGGCGTCCTACGAGCAGTACTTC
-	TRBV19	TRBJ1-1	CASSMVSRLGTEAFF	TGTGCCAGTAGTATGGTTAGTAGATTGGGAACTGAAGCTTTCTTT
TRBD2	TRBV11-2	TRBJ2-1	CASSATSGRAYNEQFF	TGTGCCAGCAGCGCGACTAGCGGGAGGGCTTACAATGAGCAGTTCTTC
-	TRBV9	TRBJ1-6	CASSPRDHSYNSPLHF	TGTGCCAGCAGCCCGAGGGACCACTCCTATAATTCACCCCTCCACTTT
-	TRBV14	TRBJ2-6	CASSQVWPGANVLTF	TGTGCCAGCAGCCAAGTATGGCCTGGGGCCAACGTCCTGACTTTC
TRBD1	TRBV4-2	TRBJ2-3	CASSQTTGAGRDTQYF	TGTGCCAGCAGCCAAACCACAGGGGCCGGTCGGGATACGCAGTATTTT
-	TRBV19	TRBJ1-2	CASSAAGGHGNYGYTF	TGTGCCAGTAGTGCCGCCGGGGGACACGGTAACTATGGCTACACCTTC
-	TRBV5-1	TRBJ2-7	CASSGKLGQTYEQYF	TGCGCCAGCAGCGGAAAACTAGGCCAGACCTACGAGCAGTACTTC
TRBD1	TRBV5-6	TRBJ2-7	CASSEGQGAGYEQYF	TGTGCCAGCAGCGAGGGACAGGGGGCAGGCTACGAGCAGTACTTC
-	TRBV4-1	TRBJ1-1	CASSQDGRQNTEAFF	TGCGCCAGCAGCCAAGATGGCAGGCAGAACACTGAAGCTTTCTTT
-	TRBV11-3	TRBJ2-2	CASSKGQTGELFF	TGTGCCAGCAGTAAGGGTCAGACCGGGGAGCTGTTTTTT
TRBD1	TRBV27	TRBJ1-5	CASRTGTGGDQPQHF	TGTGCCAGCAGGACCGGGACAGGGGGGGATCAGCCCCAGCATTTT